The T cell receptor beta chain described here comes from a study of T cells in Graves' hyperthyroidism and ophthalmopathy. Germline V gene data show CDR1 as SGHNT and CDR2 as YYREEE (reference sequence). Trimming pared 2 bases from V and 1 base from J, leaving 13 bases between. CDR3 length: 15 amino acids. There were TCR beta CDR3 regions amplified from RNA transcripts. During a first-round RT-PCR of the TCR CDR3, the HTBI primer set was used. TCRdb passed the multiplex PCR reads through MiXCR, listing each CDR3 protein once. The sample comprises 490,000 or so distinct CDR3 sequences, about 20% of which are singletons, and 47% rests with the top ten.

The chain combines TRBV5-4 with TRBJ2-7, with TRBD1 as a possible D gene (5 bases). The sample taken for sequencing was blood. The source of this sequence is a man aged 40-49 years with Graves' ophthalmopathy. The CDR3 protein is CASSLATTVSYEQYF. The CDR3 coding sequence is TGTGCCAGCAGCTTAGCGACGACAGTTTCCTACGAGCAGTACTTC.